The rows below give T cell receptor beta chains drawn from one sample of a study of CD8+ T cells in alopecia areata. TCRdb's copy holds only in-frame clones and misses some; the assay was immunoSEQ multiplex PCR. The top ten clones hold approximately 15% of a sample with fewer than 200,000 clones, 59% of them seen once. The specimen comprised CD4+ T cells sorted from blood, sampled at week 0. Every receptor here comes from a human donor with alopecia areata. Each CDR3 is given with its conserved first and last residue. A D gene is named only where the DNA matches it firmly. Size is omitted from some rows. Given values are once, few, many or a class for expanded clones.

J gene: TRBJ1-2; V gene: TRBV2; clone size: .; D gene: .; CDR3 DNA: TGTGCCAGCAACCAATTGGGGGGAAGTGGCTACACCTTC; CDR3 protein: CASNQLGGSGYTF
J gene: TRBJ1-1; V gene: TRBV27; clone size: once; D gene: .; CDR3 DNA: TGTGCCAGCAGTGCAAACAGGGTTAACACTGAAGCTTTCTTT; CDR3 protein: CASSANRVNTEAFF
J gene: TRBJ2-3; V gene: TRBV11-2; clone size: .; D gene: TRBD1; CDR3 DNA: TGTGCCAGCAGCTTGCAACAGGGGGTAACAGATACGCAGTATTTT; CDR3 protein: CASSLQQGVTDTQYF
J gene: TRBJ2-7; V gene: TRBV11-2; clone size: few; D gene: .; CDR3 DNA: TGTGCCAGCAGCTTAGTCTACGAGCAGTACTTC; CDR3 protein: CASSLVYEQYF
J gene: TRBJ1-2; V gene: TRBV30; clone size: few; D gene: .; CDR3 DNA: TGTGCCTGGAGTGTACTGGCACGGTCGGACGGCTACACCTTC; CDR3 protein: CAWSVLARSDGYTF
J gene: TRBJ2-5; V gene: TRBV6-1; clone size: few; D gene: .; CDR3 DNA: TGTGCCAGCAGCATCGGGTCGCAAGAGACCCAGTACTTC; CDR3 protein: CASSIGSQETQYF
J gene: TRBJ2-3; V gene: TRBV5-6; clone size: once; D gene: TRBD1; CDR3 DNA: TGTGCCAGCACCGACCGATGGCAGGGGACAGATGCGCAGTATTTT; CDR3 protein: CASTDRWQGTDAQYF
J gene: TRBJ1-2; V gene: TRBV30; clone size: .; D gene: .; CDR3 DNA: TGTGCCTGTTACACCCGATCTTATGGCTACACCTTC; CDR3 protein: CACYTRSYGYTF
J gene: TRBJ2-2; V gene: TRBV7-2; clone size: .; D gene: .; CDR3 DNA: TGTGCCAGCAGCGCAGACGCGAACACCGGGGAGCTGTTTTTT; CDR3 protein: CASSADANTGELFF
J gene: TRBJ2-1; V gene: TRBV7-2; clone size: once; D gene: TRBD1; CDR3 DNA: TGTGCCAGCTTCAGGGGGCGCACCTACAATGAGCAGTTCTTC; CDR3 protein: CASFRGRTYNEQFF
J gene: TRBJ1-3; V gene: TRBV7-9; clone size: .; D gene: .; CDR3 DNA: TGTGCCAGCAGCTTAACAGGGAGGGTCTCTGGAAACACCATATATTTT; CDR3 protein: CASSLTGRVSGNTIYF
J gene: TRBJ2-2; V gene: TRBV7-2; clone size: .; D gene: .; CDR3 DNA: TGTGCCAGCAGCGGAGCCGGGACCTCCTACTCCGGGGAGCTGTTTTTT; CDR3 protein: CASSGAGTSYSGELFF
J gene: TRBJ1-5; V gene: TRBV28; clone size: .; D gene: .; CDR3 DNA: TGTGCCAGCAGTCCTTGGGGCAGCAAGCGTAGCAATCAGCCCCAGCATTTT; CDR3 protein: CASSPWGSKRSNQPQHF
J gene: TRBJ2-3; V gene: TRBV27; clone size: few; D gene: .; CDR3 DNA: TGTGCCAGCAGTTTCCACGAAGATACGCAGTATTTT; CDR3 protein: CASSFHEDTQYF
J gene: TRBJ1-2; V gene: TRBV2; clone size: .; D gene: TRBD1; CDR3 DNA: TGTGCCAGCACCTCCTCGACAGGGCCTTATGGCTACACCTTC; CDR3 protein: CASTSSTGPYGYTF
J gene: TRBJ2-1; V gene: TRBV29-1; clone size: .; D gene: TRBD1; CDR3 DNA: TGCAGCGTCGAACAGGGGGCAGCGAACAATGAGCAGTTCTTC; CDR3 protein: CSVEQGAANNEQFF
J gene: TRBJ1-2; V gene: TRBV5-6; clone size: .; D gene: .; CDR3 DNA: TGTGCCAGCAGCTTGGTCGGAAGATCTGAGGGCTTC; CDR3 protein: CASSLVGRSEGF
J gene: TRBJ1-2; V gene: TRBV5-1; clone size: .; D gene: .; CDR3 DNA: TGCGCCAGCAGCCGGACGGACTCCTATGGCTACACCTTC; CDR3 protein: CASSRTDSYGYTF
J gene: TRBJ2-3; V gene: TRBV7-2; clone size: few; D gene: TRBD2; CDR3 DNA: TGTGCCAGCAGCCGGCGTAGCGGGGGTATCACAGATACGCAGTATTTT; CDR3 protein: CASSRRSGGITDTQYF
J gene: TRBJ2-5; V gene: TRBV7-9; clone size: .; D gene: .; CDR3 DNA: TGTGCCAGCAGCCCGGGGCAAGAGACCCAGTACTTC; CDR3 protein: CASSPGQETQYF
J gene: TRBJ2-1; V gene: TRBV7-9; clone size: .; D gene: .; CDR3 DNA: TGTGCCAGCAGCTCCGCCGGAGGGATCTATGAGCAGTTCTTC; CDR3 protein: CASSSAGGIYEQFF
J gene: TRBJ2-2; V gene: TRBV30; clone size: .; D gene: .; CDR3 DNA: TGTGCCTCCACTCTCACCGGGGAGCTGTTTTTT; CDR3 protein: CASTLTGELFF
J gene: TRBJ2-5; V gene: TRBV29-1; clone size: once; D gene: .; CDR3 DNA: TGCAGCGTTGCACAAGAGACCCAGTACTTC; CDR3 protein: CSVAQETQYF
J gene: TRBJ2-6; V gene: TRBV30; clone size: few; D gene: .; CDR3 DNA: TGTGCCTGGACGGGGATCTCTGGGGCCAACGTCCTGACTTTC; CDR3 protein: CAWTGISGANVLTF
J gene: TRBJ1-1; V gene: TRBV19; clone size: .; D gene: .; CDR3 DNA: TGTGCCAGTAGTATGGTGGGAAGGACTGAAGCTTTCTTT; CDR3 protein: CASSMVGRTEAFF
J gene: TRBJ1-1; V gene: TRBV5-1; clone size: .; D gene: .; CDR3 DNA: TGCGCCAGCAGCTTGGATGGGTTCACTGAAGCTTTCTTT; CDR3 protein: CASSLDGFTEAFF
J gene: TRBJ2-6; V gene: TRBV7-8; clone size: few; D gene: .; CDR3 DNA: TGTGCCAGCAGCTTAGCGGGCGTCTCTGGGGCCAACGTCCTGACTTTC; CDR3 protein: CASSLAGVSGANVLTF
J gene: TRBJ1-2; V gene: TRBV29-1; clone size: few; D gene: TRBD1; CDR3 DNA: TGCAGCGCCTCCGGGACAGGGAGGGATGGCTACACCTTC; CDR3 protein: CSASGTGRDGYTF
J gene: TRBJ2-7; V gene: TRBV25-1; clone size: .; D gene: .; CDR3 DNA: TGTGCCAGCAGTGAATATCTGGGGGGAGCATCCGAGCAGTACTTC; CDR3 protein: CASSEYLGGASEQYF
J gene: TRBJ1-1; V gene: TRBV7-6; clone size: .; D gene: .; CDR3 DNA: TGTGCCAGCAGCCCCGGGCAGGGGTGGTCGAACACTGAAGCTTTCTTT; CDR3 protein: CASSPGQGWSNTEAFF